The subject of this entry is one T cell receptor (beta chain). The antigen remains unidentified. The table came from immunoSEQ multiplex PCR; TCRdb's copy has only in-frame clones and leaves some out. The sample records about 70,000 clones, about 90% being singletons. Germline CDR1 reads MGHRA; CDR2 reads YSYEKL. This CDR3 is 15 amino acids long. Deletions cut 2 bases from V and 5 bases from J, with 15 bases between. The sample originates from a study of OX40 agonist ivuxolimab in advanced cancers. Study-wide findings and caveats: Antigens targeted by the expanded peripheral T cells were not determined. Both blood CD4+ and CD8+ T cells showed clonal growth by week 6 at 0.1 to 3.0 mg/kg.

This TCR was sampled from an adult with an advanced solid tumor such as melanoma, head and neck, liver or kidney cancer. The chain employs TRBV4-1 and TRBJ1-2, with D possibly being TRBD1 (5 bases). Here the sequenced sample was CD4+ or CD8+ T cells sorted from blood, taken in a trial of the OX40 agonist ivuxolimab. The CDR3 DNA reads as TGCGCCAGCAGCCAACATCTGGACCCAGGGTATGGCTACACCTTC. The encoded protein is CASSQHLDPGYGYTF.